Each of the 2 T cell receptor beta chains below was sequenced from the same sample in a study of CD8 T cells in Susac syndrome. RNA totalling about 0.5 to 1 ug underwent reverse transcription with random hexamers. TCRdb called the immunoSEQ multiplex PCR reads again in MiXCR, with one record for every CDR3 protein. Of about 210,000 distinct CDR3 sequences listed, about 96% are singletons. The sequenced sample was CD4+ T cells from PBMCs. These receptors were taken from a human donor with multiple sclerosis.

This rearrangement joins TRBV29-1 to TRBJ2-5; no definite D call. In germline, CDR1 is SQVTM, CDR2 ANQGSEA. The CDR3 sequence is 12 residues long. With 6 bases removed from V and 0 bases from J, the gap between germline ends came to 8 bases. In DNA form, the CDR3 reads TGCAGCGTAAGCCAGGACCAAGAGACCCAGTACTTC. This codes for CSVSQDQETQYF.

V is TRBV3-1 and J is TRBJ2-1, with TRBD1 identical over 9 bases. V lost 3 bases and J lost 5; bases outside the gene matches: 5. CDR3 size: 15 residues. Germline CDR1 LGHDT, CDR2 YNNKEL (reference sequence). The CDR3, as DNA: TGTGCCAGCAGCCAGGGACAGGGACCTAACAATGAGCAGTTCTTC. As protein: CASSQGQGPNNEQFF.